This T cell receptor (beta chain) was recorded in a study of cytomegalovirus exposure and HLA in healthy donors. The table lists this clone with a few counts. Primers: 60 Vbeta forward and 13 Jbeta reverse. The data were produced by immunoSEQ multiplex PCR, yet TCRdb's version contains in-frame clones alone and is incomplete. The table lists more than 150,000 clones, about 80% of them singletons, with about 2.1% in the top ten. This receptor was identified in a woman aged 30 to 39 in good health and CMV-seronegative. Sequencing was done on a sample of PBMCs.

The CDR3 loop is CASSFQGGGANVLTF. As DNA, the CDR3 is TGTGCCAGCAGTTTCCAGGGTGGTGGGGCCAACGTCCTGACTTTC. This sequence joins TRBV6-5 and TRBJ2-6; tentative D call: TRBD1 (5 bases). Germline-derived CDR1 and CDR2 are MNHEY and SVGAGI. The CDR3 totals 15 residues. Trimming removed 4 bases from V and 3 bases from J, with 10 bases in between.